The source of this T cell receptor (beta chain) is a study of cytomegalovirus exposure and HLA in healthy donors. General observations from the study: Cytomegalovirus association was listed for 170 or so TCR beta chains. The later analysis indicated that the majority of CMV-associated TCR beta chains appeared HLA-restricted. Fewer N-insertions (relative to the approximately 700-donor mean) were reportedly seen in an Asian-associated ancestry cluster in a later analysis.

Note on this clone: What it binds is unknown.

A multiplex PCR was run with 60 Vbeta primers and 13 Jbeta primers. Repertoires were generated with immunoSEQ multiplex PCR, while TCRdb's copy carries only in-frame clones and drops some. The data contain 120,000 to 150,000 clones, 65% to 85% of them singletons. Germline V gives CDR1 SGHRS, CDR2 YFSETQ. This CDR3 is 14 amino acids long. Germline trimming cut 1 base from V and 7 bases from J; bases unmatched to any gene: 6. The sample comprised PBMCs. The TCR comes from a woman in her 40s in good health and CMV-seropositive. The rearrangement uses TRBV5-1 and TRBJ1-2; 8 bases line up with TRBD1. The DNA of the CDR3 is TGCGCCAGCAGCTTGCGGACAGGGACGGTTGGCTACACCTTC. As protein: CASSLRTGTVGYTF.